This T cell receptor (beta chain) was sequenced in a study of OX40 agonist ivuxolimab in advanced cancers. At the level of the study: Those enrolled were roughly 80% male, with a mean age of around 58 years and ages from about 20 to 85. Study results and limitations: At 0.1 to 3.0 mg/kg, CD4+ and CD8+ blood T cells expanded clonally by week 6.

This CDR3 has 13 residues. V lost 3 bases, J lost 6 bases, and 5 bases stayed unmatched. Germline CDR1 and CDR2: SGHNT and YENEEA. Produced via immunoSEQ multiplex PCR; TCRdb's table is partial and in-frame only. The table lists some 57,000 clones, around 93% of them singletons, with around 25% in the top ten. Autoimmune disease history or systemic immunosuppression disqualified patients. In regard to this clone: Its antigen remains unidentified.

This chain joins TRBV11-3 and TRBJ2-7; 7 nucleotides agree with TRBD1. This material consisted of CD4+ or CD8+ T cells sorted from blood, taken in a trial of the OX40 agonist ivuxolimab. The source is an adult with an advanced solid tumor such as melanoma, head and neck, liver or kidney cancer. CDR3 loop: CASSLGAGGEQYV. The CDR3 nucleotides read TGTGCCAGCAGCTTGGGGGCAGGGGGCGAGCAGTACGTC.